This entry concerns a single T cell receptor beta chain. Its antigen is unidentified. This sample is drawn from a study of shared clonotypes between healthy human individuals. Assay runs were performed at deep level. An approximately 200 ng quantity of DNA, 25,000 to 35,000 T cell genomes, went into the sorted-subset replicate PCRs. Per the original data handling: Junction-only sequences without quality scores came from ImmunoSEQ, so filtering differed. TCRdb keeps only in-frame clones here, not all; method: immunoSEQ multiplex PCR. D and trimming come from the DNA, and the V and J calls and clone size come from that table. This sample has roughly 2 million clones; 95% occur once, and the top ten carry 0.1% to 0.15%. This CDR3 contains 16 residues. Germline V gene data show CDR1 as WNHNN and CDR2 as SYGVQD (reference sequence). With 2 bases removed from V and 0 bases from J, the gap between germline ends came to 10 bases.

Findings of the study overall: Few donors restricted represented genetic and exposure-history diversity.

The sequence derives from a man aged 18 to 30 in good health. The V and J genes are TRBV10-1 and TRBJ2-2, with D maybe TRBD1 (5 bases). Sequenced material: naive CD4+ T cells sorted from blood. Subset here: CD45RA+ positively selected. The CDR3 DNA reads TGCGCCAGCAGTGAGACGCGACAGACGAACACCGGGGAGCTGTTTTTT. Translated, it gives CASSETRQTNTGELFF.